Listed below are T cell receptor beta chains from one sample, sequenced in a study of cytomegalovirus exposure and HLA in healthy donors. Here immunoSEQ multiplex PCR was the method, and the copy in TCRdb shows in-frame clones only, minus some. The profile covers 250,000 to 350,000 clones, with approximately 86% appearing a single time and 0.9% to 1% taken by the ten largest. Sequenced input: PBMCs. Receptors were obtained from a young man in good health and CMV-seronegative. Each CDR3 is given with its conserved first and last residue. The D gene is left open where the match is weak. The size of a clone is reported for some rows only, either as once, few or many, or as a class for expanded clones.

>NA|TRBJ2-1|TRBV6-1|NA
TGTGCCAGCAGTGCTGGGGCGGGGGCCTTCTCCTACAATGAGCAGTTCTTC
CASSAGAGAFSYNEQFF
>NA|TRBJ1-2|TRBV5-1|NA
TGCGCCAGCAGCCCGGTCGGGGAATTGGGGGGCTACACCTTC
CASSPVGELGGYTF
>TRBD2|TRBJ2-1|TRBV9|NA
TGTGCCAGCAGCGTAGCTTTAGCTAGCGGGGGAGACAATGAGCAGTTCTTC
CASSVALASGGDNEQFF
>NA|TRBJ1-5|TRBV6-1|NA
TGTGCCAGCAGTGAAAGGCAGGGGTTTCAGCCCCAGCATTTT
CASSERQGFQPQHF
>NA|TRBJ2-7|TRBV4-1|NA
TGCGCCAGCAGCCAAGATGCAGGCGGGGTTGCCTACGAGCAGTACTTC
CASSQDAGGVAYEQYF
>TRBD1|TRBJ2-7|TRBV27|NA
TGTGCCAGCAGACCAGACAGGGGATCGGGGGTCATCGGCGAGCAGTACTTC
CASRPDRGSGVIGEQYF
>TRBD1|TRBJ2-2|TRBV11-2|NA
TGTGCCAGCAGCCGGGACAGGGGGGACACCGGGGAGCTGTTTTTT
CASSRDRGDTGELFF
>TRBD1|TRBJ1-2|TRBV29-1|NA
TGCAGCGTTGAATCACTGGACAGGCACCTTGGCTACACCTTC
CSVESLDRHLGYTF
>TRBD2|TRBJ2-1|TRBV5-8|NA
TGTGCCAGCAGCCAAGGACTAGCGGCCCGGCGGCAGTTCTTC
CASSQGLAARRQFF
>TRBD1|TRBJ1-2|TRBV6-5|NA
TGTGCCAGCAGTTTTCCACAGGGGGAAGGCTACACCTTC
CASSFPQGEGYTF
>NA|TRBJ2-7|TRBV5-4|NA
TGTGCCAGCAGCACGGGACACCTAAGCTCCTACGAGCAGTACTTC
CASSTGHLSSYEQYF
>NA|TRBJ1-3|TRBV11-2|NA
TGTGCCAGCAGCTTTGGGGCAGGGGCTGGAAACACCATATATTTT
CASSFGAGAGNTIYF
>TRBD2|TRBJ2-1|TRBV9|NA
TGTGCCAGCTCTAGCGGGGGGGCAAGTGAGCAGTTCTTC
CASSSGGASEQFF
>TRBD1|TRBJ2-7|TRBV5-5|NA
TGTGCCAGCAGCTTGGAGGTGGGACAGAGCTACGAGCAGTACTTC
CASSLEVGQSYEQYF
>TRBD1|TRBJ2-7|TRBV11-3|NA
TGTGCCAGCAGCTTCTCCTGCTTACGGACAGGGGGAAACTACGAGCAGTACTTC
CASSFSCLRTGGNYEQYF
>NA|TRBJ2-5|TRBV11-2|NA
TGTGCCAGCAGCCCCGATCTGAAGCCCGAGACCCAGTACTTC
CASSPDLKPETQYF
>TRBD1|TRBJ2-1|TRBV7-7|once
TGTGCCAGCAGCCCGCGACAGGGGGGCAACAATGAGCAGTTCTTC
CASSPRQGGNNEQFF